This is a list of T cell receptor beta chains from one sample in a study of cytomegalovirus exposure and HLA in healthy donors. The assay was immunoSEQ multiplex PCR, and TCRdb's table has in-frame clones only and misses some. The sample holds approximately 110,000 clones, about three quarters seen once. Specimen: PBMCs. The receptors here all came from a woman aged 55-70 years in good health and CMV-seropositive. The CDR3 runs from the conserved cysteine through the conserved F or W. A D gene is named only where the DNA matches it firmly. Size values are once, few and many counts, or a class for expanded clones, and some rows have none.

D gene,clone size,V gene,J gene,CDR3 protein,CDR3 DNA
.,.,TRBV7-3,TRBJ2-1,CASSLMGQRLNEQFF,TGTGCCAGCAGCTTAATGGGTCAGAGACTCAATGAGCAGTTCTTC
.,few,TRBV7-8,TRBJ2-7,CASSSRGSSDEQYF,TGTGCCAGCAGCTCCAGGGGTAGCTCTGACGAGCAGTACTTC
TRBD1,.,TRBV19,TRBJ2-6,CASSRQGVISGANVLTF,TGTGCCAGTAGTCGTCAGGGGGTGATCTCTGGGGCCAACGTCCTGACTTTC
.,few,TRBV13,TRBJ1-1,CASSLVGGDTEAFF,TGTGCCAGCAGCTTAGTCGGGGGGGACACTGAAGCTTTCTTT
TRBD1,.,TRBV19,TRBJ2-2,CASSLNFWTGNTGELFF,TGTGCCAGTAGTCTCAACTTTTGGACAGGAAACACCGGGGAGCTGTTTTTT
.,.,TRBV6-5,TRBJ2-1,CASSYSRYYNEQFF,TGTGCCAGCAGTTACTCCCGCTATTACAATGAGCAGTTCTTC
.,.,TRBV30,TRBJ2-6,CAWSFRQGSPRGANVLTF,TGTGCCTGGAGTTTCCGCCAGGGTAGCCCGAGGGGGGCCAACGTCCTGACTTTC
.,.,TRBV2,TRBJ1-1,CASSGQSGTEAFF,TGTGCCAGCAGCGGACAGAGTGGGACTGAAGCTTTCTTT
TRBD1,.,TRBV19,TRBJ1-1,CASSLPGGVEAFF,TGTGCCAGTAGTCTGCCAGGGGGCGTTGAAGCTTTCTTT
.,once,TRBV7-9,TRBJ1-3,CASSLFSAASGNTIYF,TGTGCCAGCAGCTTATTTTCCGCGGCGTCTGGAAACACCATATATTTT
.,.,TRBV7-3,TRBJ1-2,CASSLLGDYGYTF,TGTGCCAGCAGCTTACTCGGGGACTATGGCTACACCTTC
TRBD2,once,TRBV2,TRBJ2-3,CASGGERTSGAATSTDTQYF,TGTGCCAGCGGAGGAGAAAGGACTAGCGGGGCCGCGACGAGCACAGATACGCAGTATTTT
.,once,TRBV10-3,TRBJ1-4,CAISGGGNEKLFF,TGTGCCATCAGTGGGGGGGGCAATGAAAAACTGTTTTTT
TRBD2,.,TRBV18,TRBJ2-6,CASSSREGLKDSGANVLTF,TGTGCCAGCTCATCCCGGGAGGGTTTGAAAGACTCTGGGGCCAACGTCCTGACTTTC
TRBD2,.,TRBV7-8,TRBJ2-1,CASSQGLAGGDNEQFF,TGTGCCAGCAGCCAGGGACTAGCGGGGGGGGACAATGAGCAGTTCTTC